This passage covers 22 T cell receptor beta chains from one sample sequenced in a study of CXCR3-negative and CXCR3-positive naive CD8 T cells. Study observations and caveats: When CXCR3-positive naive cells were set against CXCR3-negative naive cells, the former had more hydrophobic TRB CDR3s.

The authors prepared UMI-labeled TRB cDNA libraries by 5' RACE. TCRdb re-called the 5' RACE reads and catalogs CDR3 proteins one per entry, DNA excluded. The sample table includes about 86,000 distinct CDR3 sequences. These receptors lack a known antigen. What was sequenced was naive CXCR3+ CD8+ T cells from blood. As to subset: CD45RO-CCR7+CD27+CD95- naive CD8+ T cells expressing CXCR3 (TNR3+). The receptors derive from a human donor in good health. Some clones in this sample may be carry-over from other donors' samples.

The CDR3 loop is CASSLVAQKDF. The rearrangement joins TRBV28 to TRBJ2-1. The length of the CDR3 is 11 residues. From germline, CDR1 is MDHEN and CDR2 SYDVKM.

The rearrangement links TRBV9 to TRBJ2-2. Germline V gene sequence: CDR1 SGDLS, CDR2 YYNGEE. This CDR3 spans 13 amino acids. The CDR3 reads CASSVKSTGELFF.

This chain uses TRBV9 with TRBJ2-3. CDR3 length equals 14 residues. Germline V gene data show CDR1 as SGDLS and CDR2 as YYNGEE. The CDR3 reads CASSVEHRTDTQYF. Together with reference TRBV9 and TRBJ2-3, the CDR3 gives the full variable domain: DSGVTQTPKHLITATGQRVTLRCSPRSGDLSVYWYQQSLDQGLQFLIQYYNGEERAKGNILERFSAQQFPDLHSELNLSSLELGDSALYFCASSVEHRTDTQYFGPGTRLTVL.

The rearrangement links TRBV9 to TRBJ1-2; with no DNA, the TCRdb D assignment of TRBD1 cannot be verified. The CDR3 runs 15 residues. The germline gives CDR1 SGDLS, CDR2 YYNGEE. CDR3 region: CASSIFRDRDYGYTF.

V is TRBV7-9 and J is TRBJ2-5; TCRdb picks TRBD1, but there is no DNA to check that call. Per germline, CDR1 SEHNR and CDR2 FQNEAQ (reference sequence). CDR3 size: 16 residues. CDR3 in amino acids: CASSLVPDSEKETQYF.

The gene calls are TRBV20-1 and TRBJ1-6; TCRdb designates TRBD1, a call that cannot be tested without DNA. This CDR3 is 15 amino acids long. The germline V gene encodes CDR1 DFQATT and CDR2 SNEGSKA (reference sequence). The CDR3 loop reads CSARDREGGSSPLHF.

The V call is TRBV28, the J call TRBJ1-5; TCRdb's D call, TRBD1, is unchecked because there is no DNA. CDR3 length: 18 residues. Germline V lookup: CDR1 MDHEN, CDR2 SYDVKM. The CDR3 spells CASRSGGREMVSNQPQHF.

The CDR3 loop is CASRLSGSYEQYF. The J gene is TRBJ2-7, the V gene TRBV5-1; TCRdb's D call, TRBD2, is unchecked because there is no DNA. Germline loops: CDR1 SGHRS, CDR2 YFSETQ. CDR3 length: 13 amino acids.

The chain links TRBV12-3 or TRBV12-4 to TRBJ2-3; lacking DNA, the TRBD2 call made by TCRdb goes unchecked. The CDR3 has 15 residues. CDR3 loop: CAGRGFAGGGDTQYF.

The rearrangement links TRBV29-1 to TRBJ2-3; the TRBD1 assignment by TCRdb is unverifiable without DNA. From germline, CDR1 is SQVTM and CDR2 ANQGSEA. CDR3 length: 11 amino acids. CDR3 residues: CSVEWGDTQYF.

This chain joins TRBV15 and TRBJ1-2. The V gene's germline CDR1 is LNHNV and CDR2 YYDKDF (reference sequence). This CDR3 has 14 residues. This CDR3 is CATSRDRGLYGYTF.

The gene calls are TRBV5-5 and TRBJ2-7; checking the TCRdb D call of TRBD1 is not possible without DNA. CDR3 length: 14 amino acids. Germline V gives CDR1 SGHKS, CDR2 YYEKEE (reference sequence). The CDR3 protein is CASGEGTKSYEQYF.

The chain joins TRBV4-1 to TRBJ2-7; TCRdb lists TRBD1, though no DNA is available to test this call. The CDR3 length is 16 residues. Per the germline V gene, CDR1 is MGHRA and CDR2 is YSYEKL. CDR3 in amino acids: CASSQVSGTALGEQCF.

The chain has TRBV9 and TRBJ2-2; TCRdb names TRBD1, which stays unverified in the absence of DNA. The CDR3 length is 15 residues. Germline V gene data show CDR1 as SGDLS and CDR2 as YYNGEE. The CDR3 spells CASSPTDWDTGELFF.

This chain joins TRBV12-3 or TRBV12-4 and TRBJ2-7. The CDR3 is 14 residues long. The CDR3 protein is CASSEVTGSYEQYF.

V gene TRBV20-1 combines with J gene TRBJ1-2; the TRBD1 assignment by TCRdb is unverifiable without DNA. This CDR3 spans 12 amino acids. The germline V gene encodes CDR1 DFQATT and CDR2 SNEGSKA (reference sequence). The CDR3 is CSATPGLEGYTF.

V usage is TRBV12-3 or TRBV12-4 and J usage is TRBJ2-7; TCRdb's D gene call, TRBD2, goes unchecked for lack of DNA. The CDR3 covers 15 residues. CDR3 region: CASRERLAENYEQYF.

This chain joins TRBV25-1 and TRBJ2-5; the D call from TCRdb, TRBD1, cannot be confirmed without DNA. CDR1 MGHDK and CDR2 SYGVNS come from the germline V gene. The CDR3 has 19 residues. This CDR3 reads CASSNPEGDRGRVVETQYF.

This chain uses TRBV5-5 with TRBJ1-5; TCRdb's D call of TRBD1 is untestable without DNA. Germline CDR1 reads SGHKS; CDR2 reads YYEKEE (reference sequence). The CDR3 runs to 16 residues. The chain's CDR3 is CASSSIGTGSYQPQHF.

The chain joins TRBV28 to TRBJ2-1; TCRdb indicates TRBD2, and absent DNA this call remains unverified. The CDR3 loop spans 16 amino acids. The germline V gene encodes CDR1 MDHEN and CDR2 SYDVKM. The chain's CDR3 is CASSPGRGLAGDEQFF.

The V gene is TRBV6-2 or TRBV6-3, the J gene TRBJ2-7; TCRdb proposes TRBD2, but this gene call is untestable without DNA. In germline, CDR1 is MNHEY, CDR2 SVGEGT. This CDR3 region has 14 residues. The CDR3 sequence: CATVTSGVSYEQYF.

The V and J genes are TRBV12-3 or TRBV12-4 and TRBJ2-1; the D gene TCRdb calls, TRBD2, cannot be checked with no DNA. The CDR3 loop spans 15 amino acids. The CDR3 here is CASSGETASGRVKLF.